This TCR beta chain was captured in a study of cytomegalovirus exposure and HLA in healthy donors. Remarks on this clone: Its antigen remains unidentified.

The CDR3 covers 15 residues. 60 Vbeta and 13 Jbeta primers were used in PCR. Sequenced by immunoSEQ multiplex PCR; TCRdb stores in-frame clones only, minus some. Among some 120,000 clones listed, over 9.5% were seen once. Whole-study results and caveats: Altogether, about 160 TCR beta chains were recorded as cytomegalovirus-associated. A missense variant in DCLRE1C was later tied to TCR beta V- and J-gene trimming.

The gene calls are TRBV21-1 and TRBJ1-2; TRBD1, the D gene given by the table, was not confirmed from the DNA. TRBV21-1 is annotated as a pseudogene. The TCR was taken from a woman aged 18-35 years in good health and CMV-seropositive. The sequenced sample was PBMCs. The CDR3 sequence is CASSKDYGQPYGYTF. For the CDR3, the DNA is TGTGCCAGCAGCAAAGATTATGGGCAGCCCTATGGCTACACCTTC.